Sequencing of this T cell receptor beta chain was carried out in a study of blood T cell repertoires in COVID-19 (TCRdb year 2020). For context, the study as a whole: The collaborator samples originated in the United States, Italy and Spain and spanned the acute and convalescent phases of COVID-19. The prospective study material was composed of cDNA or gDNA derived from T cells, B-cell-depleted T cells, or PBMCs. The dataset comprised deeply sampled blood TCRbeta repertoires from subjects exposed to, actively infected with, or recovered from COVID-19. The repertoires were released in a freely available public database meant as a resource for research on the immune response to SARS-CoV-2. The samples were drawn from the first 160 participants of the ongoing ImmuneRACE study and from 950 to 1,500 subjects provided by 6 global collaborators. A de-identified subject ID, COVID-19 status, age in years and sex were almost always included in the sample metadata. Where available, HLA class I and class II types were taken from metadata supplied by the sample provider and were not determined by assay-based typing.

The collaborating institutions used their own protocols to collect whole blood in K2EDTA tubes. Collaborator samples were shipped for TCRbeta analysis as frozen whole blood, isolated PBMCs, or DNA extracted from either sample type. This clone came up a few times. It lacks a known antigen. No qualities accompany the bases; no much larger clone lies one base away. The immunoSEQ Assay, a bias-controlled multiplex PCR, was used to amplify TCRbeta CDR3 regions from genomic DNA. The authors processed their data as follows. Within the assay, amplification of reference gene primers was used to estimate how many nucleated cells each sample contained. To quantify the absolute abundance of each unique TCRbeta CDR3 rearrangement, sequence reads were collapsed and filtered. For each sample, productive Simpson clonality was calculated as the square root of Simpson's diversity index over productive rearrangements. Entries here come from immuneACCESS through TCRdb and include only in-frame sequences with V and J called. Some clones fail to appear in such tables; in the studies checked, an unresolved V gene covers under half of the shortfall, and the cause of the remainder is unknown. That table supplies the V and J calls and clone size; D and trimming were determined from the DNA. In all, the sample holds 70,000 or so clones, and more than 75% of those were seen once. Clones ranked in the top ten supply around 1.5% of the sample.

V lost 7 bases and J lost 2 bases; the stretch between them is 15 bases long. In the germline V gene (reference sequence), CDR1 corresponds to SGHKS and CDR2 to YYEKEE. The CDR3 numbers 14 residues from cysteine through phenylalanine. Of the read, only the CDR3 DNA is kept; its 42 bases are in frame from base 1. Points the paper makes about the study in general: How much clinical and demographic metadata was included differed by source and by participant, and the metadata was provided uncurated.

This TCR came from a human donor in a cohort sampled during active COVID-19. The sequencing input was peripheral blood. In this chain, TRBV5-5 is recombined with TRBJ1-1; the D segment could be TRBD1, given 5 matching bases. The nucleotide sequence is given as TGTGCCAGCGGATGGGGACTGCTCAACACTGAAGCTTTCTTT. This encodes CASGWGLLNTEAFF.